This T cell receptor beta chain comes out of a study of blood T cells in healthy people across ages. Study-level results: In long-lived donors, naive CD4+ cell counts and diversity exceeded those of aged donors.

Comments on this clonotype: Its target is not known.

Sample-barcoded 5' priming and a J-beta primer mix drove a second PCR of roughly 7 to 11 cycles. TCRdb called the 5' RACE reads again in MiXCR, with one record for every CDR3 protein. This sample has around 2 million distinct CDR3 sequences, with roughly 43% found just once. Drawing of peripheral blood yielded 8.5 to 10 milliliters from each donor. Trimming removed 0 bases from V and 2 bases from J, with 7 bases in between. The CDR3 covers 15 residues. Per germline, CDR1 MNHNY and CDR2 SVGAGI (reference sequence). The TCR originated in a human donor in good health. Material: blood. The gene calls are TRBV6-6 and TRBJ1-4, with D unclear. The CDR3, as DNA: TGTGCCAGCAGTTACTCTATAGTTACTAATGAAAAACTGTTTTTT. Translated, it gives CASSYSIVTNEKLFF.